This note documents a single T cell receptor beta chain sequence. The CDR3 runs 13 residues. The ends were cut back, 8 bases at V and 6 bases at J, with 16 bases in the middle. Germline CDR1 reads GTSNPN; CDR2 reads SVGIG (reference sequence). The sample comes from a study of blood T cell repertoires in COVID-19. Study context: COVID-19 samples, acute and convalescent, were from the United States, Italy and Spain.

In the original workflow: Counts of nucleated cells, estimated from reference gene primer amplification, were obtained. The repertoire was sequenced with immunoSEQ multiplex PCR; TCRdb's copy has only in-frame clones and lacks some. V and J calls and clone size are those listed in that table; D and trimming were worked out from the DNA. The sample holds 46,000 or so clones, approximately 88% seen once. J is TRBJ2-2 and V is TRBV30; a possible D gene is TRBD2 (5 bases). The receptor was isolated from a man in his fifties with acute or convalescent COVID-19. The specimen was peripheral blood. For the CDR3, the DNA is TGTGCCGGCCTCCTAGCCTTCCCCGGGGAGCTGTTTTTT. Its translation: CAGLLAFPGELFF.